This T cell receptor (beta chain) was sequenced during a study of CD8+ T cells in alopecia areata. About the research overall: Patients in the treated group were given tofacitinib by mouth, 5 to 10 mg twice a day.

This clone was detected a few times. Its specificity is not known. Investigators isolated RNA and reverse transcribed it into cDNA to act as the sequencing template. Repertoires were generated with immunoSEQ multiplex PCR, while TCRdb's copy carries only in-frame clones and drops some. This table holds 190,000 or so clones, more than 45% found once. Study results and caveats: In patients, TCRs were shared less clearly than in mice, and HLA may possibly be involved.

Treatment of the sample: oral pan-JAK inhibitor, 5-10 mg twice daily. V shed 6 bases, J shed 0 bases, and the junction held 6 bases outside the gene matches. The CDR3 runs to 14 residues. CDR1 is SQVTM, CDR2 ANQGSEA, per germline. V gene TRBV29-1 combines with J gene TRBJ2-3; TRBD2 matches at 7 bases. The source is a human donor with alopecia areata. The input for sequencing was CD4+ T cells sorted from blood, taken at week 24, from a patient treated with tofacitinib. The CDR3 region has the DNA TGCAGCGTGAGGGAAGCGGGAAGCACAGATACGCAGTATTTT. Its protein is CSVREAGSTDTQYF.